What follows is one TCR beta chain and its context. The antigen is undetermined. The sample is drawn from a study of CD8 T cells in Susac syndrome. TEMRA cells underwent FACS enrichment and CD8+ and CD4+ T cells underwent negative isolation. Random-hexamer reverse transcription was applied to about 0.5 to 1 ug RNA. TCRdb re-derived calls from the immunoSEQ multiplex PCR reads in MiXCR, one entry per CDR3 protein. The sample records under 200,000 distinct CDR3 sequences, 94% being singletons. Regarding the study as a whole: Within Susac syndrome CD4+ T cell repertoires, clonal expansion was not evident.

The sequence derives from a human donor with Susac syndrome. The sample comprised CD4+ T cells from PBMCs.

CDR3 bases: TGTGCCAGCAGTTTCTCGAATAGCAATCAGCCCCAGCATTTT. Translating gives CASSFSNSNQPQHF. The V and J genes are TRBV12-3 or TRBV12-4 and TRBJ1-5, with D unclear. The CDR3 is made up of 14 amino acids. Trimming took 3 bases from V and 0 from J, leaving 6 bases between them.